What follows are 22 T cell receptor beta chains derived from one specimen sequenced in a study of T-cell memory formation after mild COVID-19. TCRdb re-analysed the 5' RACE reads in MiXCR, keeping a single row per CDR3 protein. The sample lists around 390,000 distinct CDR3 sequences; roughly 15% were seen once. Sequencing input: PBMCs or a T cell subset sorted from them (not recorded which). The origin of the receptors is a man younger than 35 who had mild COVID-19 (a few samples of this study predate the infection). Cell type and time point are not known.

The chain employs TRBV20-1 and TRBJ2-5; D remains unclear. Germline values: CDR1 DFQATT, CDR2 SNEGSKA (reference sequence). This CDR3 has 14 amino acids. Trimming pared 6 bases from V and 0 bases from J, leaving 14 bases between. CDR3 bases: TGCAGTGCCCAATCCAACGGTAACCAAGAGACCCAGTACTTC. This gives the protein CSAQSNGNQETQYF.

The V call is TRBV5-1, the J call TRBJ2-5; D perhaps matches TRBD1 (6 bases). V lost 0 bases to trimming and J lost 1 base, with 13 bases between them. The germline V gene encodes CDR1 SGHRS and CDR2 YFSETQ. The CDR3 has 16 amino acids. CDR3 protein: CASSLEPLGAQETQYF. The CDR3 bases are TGCGCCAGCAGCTTGGAACCACTGGGGGCCCAAGAGACCCAGTACTTC.

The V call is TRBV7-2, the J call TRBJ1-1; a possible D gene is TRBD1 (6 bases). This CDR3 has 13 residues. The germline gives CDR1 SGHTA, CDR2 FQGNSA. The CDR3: CGLGGHMNTEAFF. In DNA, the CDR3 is TGTGGGCTGGGGGGACACATGAACACTGAAGCTTTCTTT.

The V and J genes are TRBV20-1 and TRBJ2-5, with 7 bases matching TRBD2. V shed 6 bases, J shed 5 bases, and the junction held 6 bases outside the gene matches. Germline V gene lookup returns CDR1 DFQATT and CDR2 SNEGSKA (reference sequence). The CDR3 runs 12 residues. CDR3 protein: CSARTRRETQYF. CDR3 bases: TGCAGTGCCAGGACTAGGCGGGAGACCCAGTACTTC.

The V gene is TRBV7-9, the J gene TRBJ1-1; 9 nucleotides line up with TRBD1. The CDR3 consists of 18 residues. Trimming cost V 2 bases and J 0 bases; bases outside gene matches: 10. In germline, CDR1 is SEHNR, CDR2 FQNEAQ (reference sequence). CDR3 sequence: CASSLSRYRGPMNTEAFF. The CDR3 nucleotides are TGTGCCAGCAGCTTAAGTCGTTACAGGGGGCCTATGAACACTGAAGCTTTCTTT.

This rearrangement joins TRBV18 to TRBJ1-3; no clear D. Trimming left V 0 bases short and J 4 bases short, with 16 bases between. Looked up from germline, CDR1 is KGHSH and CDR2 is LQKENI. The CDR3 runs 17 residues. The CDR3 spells CASSPPGIGFSGNTIYF. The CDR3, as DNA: TGTGCCAGCTCACCACCAGGAATAGGGTTCTCCGGAAACACCATATATTTT.

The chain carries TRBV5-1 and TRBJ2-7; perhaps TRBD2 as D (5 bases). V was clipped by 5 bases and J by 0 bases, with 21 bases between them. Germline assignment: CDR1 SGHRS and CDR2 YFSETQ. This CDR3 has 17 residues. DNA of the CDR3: TGCGCCAGCAGGGCCGGGATCCAGGCGGTGAGCTCCTACGAGCAGTACTTC. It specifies CASRAGIQAVSSYEQYF.

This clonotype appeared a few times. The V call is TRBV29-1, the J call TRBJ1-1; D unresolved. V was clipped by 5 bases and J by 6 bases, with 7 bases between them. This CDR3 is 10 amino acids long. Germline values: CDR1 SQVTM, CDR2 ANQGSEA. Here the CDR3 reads CSVLVPEAFF. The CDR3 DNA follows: TGCAGCGTTCTTGTCCCTGAAGCTTTCTTT.

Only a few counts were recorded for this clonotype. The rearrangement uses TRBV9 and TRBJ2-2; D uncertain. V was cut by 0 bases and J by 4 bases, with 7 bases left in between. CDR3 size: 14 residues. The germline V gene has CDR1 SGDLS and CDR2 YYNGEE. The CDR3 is CASSVVGSTGELFF. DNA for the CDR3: TGTGCCAGCAGCGTAGTAGGGTCCACCGGGGAGCTGTTTTTT. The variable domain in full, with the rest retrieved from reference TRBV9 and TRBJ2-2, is DSGVTQTPKHLITATGQRVTLRCSPRSGDLSVYWYQQSLDQGLQFLIQYYNGEERAKGNILERFSAQQFPDLHSELNLSSLELGDSALYFCASSVVGSTGELFFGEGSRLTVL.

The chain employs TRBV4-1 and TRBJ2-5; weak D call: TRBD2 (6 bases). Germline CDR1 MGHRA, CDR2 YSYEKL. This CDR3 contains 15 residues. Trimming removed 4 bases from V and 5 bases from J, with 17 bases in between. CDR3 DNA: TGCGCCAGCAGCCCCCGCGGGGATGGGTTGGAGACCCAGTACTTC. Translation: CASSPRGDGLETQYF.

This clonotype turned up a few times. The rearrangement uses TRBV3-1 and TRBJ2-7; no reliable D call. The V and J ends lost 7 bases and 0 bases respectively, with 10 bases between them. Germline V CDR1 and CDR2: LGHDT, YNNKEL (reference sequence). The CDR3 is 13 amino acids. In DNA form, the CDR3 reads TGTGCCAGCACCCCCAGTGGCTCCTACGAGCAGTACTTC. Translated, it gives CASTPSGSYEQYF.

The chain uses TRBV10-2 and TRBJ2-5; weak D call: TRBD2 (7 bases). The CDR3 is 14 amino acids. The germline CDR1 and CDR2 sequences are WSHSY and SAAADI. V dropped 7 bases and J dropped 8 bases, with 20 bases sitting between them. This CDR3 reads CASTWGGPRGTQYF. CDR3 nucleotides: TGCGCCAGCACCTGGGGGGGCCCCCGGGGAACCCAGTACTTC.

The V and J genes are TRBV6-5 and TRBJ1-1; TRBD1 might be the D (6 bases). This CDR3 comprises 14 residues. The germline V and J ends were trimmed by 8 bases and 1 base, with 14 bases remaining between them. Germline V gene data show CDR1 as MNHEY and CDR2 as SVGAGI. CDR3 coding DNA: TGTGCCAGCTCTCCCGGGACACCGAACACTGAAGCTTTCTTT. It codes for CASSPGTPNTEAFF.

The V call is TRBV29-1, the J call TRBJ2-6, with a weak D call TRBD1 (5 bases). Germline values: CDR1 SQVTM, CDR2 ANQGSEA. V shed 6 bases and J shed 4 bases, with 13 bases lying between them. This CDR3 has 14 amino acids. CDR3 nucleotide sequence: TGCAGCGTCCACGAAGGGGCCGGGGCCAACGTCCTGACTTTC. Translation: CSVHEGAGANVLTF.

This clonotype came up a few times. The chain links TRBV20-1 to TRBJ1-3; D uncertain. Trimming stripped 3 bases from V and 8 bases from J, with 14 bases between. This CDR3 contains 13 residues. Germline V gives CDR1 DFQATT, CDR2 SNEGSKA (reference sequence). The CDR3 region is CSARVGLRDTIYF. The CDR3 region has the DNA TGCAGTGCTAGGGTGGGCCTACGGGACACCATATATTTT.

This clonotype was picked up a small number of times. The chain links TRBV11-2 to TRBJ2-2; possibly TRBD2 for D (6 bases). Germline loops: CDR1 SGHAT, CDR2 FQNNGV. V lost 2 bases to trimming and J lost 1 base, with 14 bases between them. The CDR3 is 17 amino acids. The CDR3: CASSLRSGGRNTGELFF. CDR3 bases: TGTGCCAGCAGCTTACGGTCCGGGGGACGGAACACCGGGGAGCTGTTTTTT.

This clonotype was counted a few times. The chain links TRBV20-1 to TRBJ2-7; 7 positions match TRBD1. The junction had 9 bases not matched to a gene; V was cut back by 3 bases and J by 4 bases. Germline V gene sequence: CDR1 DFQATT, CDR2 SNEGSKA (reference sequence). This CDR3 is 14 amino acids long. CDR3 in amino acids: CSASVGGHFYEQYV. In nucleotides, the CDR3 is TGCAGTGCTAGTGTAGGGGGCCATTTTTACGAGCAGTACGTC.

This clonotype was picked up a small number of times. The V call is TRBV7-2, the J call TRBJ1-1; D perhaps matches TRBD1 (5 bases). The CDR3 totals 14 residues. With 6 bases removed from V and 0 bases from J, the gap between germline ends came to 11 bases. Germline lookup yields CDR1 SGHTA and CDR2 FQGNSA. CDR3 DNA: TGTGCCAGCAGATCCTTGACAGTGAACACTGAAGCTTTCTTT. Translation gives CASRSLTVNTEAFF. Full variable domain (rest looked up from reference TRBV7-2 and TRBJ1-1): GAGVSQSPSNKVTEKGKDVELRCDPISGHTALYWYRQSLGQGLEFLIYFQGNSAPDKSGLPSDRFSAERTGGSVSTLTIQRTQQEDSAVYLCASRSLTVNTEAFFGQGTRLTVV.

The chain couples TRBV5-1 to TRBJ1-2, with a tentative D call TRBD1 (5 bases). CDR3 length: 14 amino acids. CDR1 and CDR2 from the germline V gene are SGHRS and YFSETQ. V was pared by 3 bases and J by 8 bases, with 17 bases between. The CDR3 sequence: CASSYNGQMNGYTF. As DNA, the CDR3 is TGCGCCAGCAGCTATAACGGACAAATGAACGGCTACACCTTC.

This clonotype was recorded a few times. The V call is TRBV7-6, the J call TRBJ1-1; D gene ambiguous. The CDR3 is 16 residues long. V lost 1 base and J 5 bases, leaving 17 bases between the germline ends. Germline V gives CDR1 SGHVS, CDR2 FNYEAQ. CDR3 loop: CASSLGGSGEGTEAFF. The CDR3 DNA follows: TGTGCCAGCAGCTTAGGAGGCAGCGGAGAAGGAACTGAAGCTTTCTTT.

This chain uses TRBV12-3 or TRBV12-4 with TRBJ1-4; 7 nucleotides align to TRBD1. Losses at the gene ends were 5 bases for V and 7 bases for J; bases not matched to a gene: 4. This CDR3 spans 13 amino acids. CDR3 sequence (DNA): TGTGCCAGCAGTGGGGGACAGCTTGAAAAACTGTTTTTT. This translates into CASSGGQLEKLFF.

The CDR3 bases are TGTGCCAGCAGCGTAGGTACTAGCGGGGGATATGAGCAGTTCTTC. Translating gives CASSVGTSGGYEQFF. V is TRBV9 and J is TRBJ2-1, with 11 bases fitting TRBD2. This CDR3 spans 15 amino acids. Trimming took 0 bases from V and 8 from J; bases not matched to a gene: 4. CDR1 is SGDLS and CDR2 is YYNGEE in the germline V gene.